Shown below are 27 T cell receptor beta chains from a single sample sequenced in a study of spatial heterogeneity in lung cancer. Described time point: sample taken at primary tumor resection. In each case, whole RNA from tumor, nontumor lung or frozen PBMC was sequenced unsorted. TCRdb recomputed calls from the 5' RACE reads with MiXCR, one row per CDR3 protein. The table records some 38,000 distinct CDR3 sequences, around 7.5% of them present only once. The specimen comprised PBMCs, sampled at surgery. Receptors originate from a male donor with early-stage non-small cell lung cancer.

In this sample, this clonotype turned up many times. The chain uses TRBV7-9 and TRBJ2-1, with 7 bases identical to TRBD2. CDR1 and CDR2 from the germline V gene are SEHNR and FQNEAQ (reference sequence). CDR3 length equals 14 residues. With V trimmed by 7 bases and J by 6 bases, 9 bases remained unmatched. The DNA of the CDR3 is TGTGCCAGCATCGCGGGGGAGCTATCCAATGAGCAGTTCTTC. As protein: CASIAGELSNEQFF.

This clonotype has ten or more counts. This sequence joins TRBV2 and TRBJ2-5, with 7 bases lining up with TRBD1. CDR1 is SNHLY and CDR2 is FYNNEI in the germline V gene. This CDR3 has 13 amino acids. The J segment lost 5 bases and the V segment lost 6 bases, leaving 6 bases of the junction unmatched. The CDR3 region is CASRGQLVETQYF. CDR3 bases: TGTGCCAGCAGGGGACAGTTAGTGGAGACCCAGTACTTC.

This clonotype was seen at least ten times. The chain uses TRBV29-1 and TRBJ2-1, with 9 nucleotides matching TRBD2. CDR3 length equals 13 residues. V shed 6 bases, J shed 8 bases, and the junction held 8 bases outside the gene matches. Germline V gene data show CDR1 as SQVTM and CDR2 as ANQGSEA. This chain's CDR3 is CSVGLSGSHEQFF. DNA for the CDR3: TGCAGCGTCGGACTTAGCGGGAGTCATGAGCAGTTCTTC.

This clonotype turned up a few times. The chain couples TRBV13 to TRBJ2-1, with D perhaps matching TRBD2 (6 bases). Trimming took off 5 bases at V and 2 bases at J, with 19 bases between the two ends. From germline, CDR1 is PRHDT and CDR2 FYEKMQ (reference sequence). The CDR3 contains 17 residues. CDR3 sequence (DNA): TGTGCCAGCAGCCCCGGTGGTTTAGCGGACCCCTACAATGAGCAGTTCTTC. Amino acid sequence: CASSPGGLADPYNEQFF.

This clonotype appeared many times. V and J are TRBV7-2 and TRBJ1-1, with 7 bases identical to TRBD1. The J segment lost 4 bases and the V segment lost 2 bases, leaving 4 bases of the junction unmatched. This CDR3 region has 14 residues. Germline-derived CDR1 and CDR2 are SGHTA and FQGNSA. Here the CDR3 reads CASSLSRGGTEAFF. The CDR3, as DNA: TGTGCCAGCAGCTTATCCAGGGGGGGCACTGAAGCTTTCTTT.

This clonotype occurred once. The rearrangement uses TRBV6-5 and TRBJ2-2, with D uncertain. This CDR3 has 12 residues. The germline V gene has CDR1 MNHEY and CDR2 SVGAGI. The CDR3 DNA is TGTACCTGCGGACCTCTCACCGGGGAGCTGTTTTTT. Translating it yields CTCGPLTGELFF.

This clonotype was detected many times. The V gene is TRBV5-6, the J gene TRBJ2-3; 9 positions match TRBD1. After removal of 4 bases from V and 3 bases from J, the junction contained 9 bases not matched to a gene. The germline gives CDR1 SGHDT, CDR2 YYEEEE. This CDR3 contains 16 residues. CDR3 in DNA: TGTGCCAGCAGCCAAAGGGTAGGACAGGGGACAGATACGCAGTATTTT. Translating gives CASSQRVGQGTDTQYF.

This clonotype was found many times. The CDR3 coding sequence is TGCGCCAGCAGCTTGGAACGCACCCGTGATGGCTACACCTTC. Protein: CASSLERTRDGYTF. J is TRBJ1-2 and V is TRBV5-1; D is undetermined. Per germline, CDR1 SGHRS and CDR2 YFSETQ. V was shortened by 0 bases and J by 6 bases, with 12 bases between the two germline ends. The CDR3 extends over 14 amino acids.

This chain connects TRBV7-2 to TRBJ1-5, with D unresolved. CDR3 size: 15 residues. Per the germline V gene, CDR1 is SGHTA and CDR2 is FQGNSA. V dropped 0 bases and J dropped 0 bases, with 6 bases sitting between them. The CDR3 spells CASSLADYSNQPQHF. The CDR3 coding sequence is TGTGCCAGCAGCTTAGCAGATTATAGCAATCAGCCCCAGCATTTT. Complete variable domain (other parts from reference TRBV7-2 and TRBJ1-5): GAGVSQSPSNKVTEKGKDVELRCDPISGHTALYWYRQSLGQGLEFLIYFQGNSAPDKSGLPSDRFSAERTGGSVSTLTIQRTQQEDSAVYLCASSLADYSNQPQHFGDGTRLSIL.

This clonotype was recorded many times. The chain recombines TRBV29-1 with TRBJ2-7, with D perhaps matching TRBD2 (5 bases). The CDR3 totals 12 residues. The germline gives CDR1 SQVTM, CDR2 ANQGSEA. V was pared by 0 bases and J by 3 bases, with 6 bases between. The CDR3 sequence is CSVEEAGYEQYF. The CDR3 DNA reads TGCAGCGTTGAAGAGGCGGGCTACGAGCAGTACTTC.

This clonotype came up many times. The J gene is TRBJ2-5, the V gene TRBV5-5, with 11 nucleotides matching TRBD1. Per germline, CDR1 SGHKS and CDR2 YYEKEE (reference sequence). The CDR3 is made up of 16 amino acids. Germline trimming cut 0 bases from V and 5 bases from J; bases unmatched to any gene: 6. The CDR3 DNA sequence: TGTGCCAGCAGCTTGGGGCGGACAGGGGGCGCCGAGACCCAGTACTTC. It encodes CASSLGRTGGAETQYF.

This clonotype was counted ten times or more. A read error may produce the germline difference seen at one junction end. The chain has TRBV7-2 and TRBJ2-3, with D perhaps TRBD2 (5 bases). The germline CDR1 and CDR2 sequences are SGHTA and FQGNSA. This CDR3 is built from 12 residues. In nucleotides, the CDR3 is TGTGCCAGCAGTTTAGCGTTGGATACGCAGTATTTT. The encoded protein is CASSLALDTQYF.

This clonotype has a count of ten or more. The gene calls are TRBV11-2 and TRBJ2-1, with 8 bases lining up with TRBD1. Germline V CDR1 and CDR2: SGHAT, FQNNGV. This CDR3 is 15 amino acids long. Losses at the gene ends were 3 bases for V and 0 bases for J; bases not matched to a gene: 1. CDR3 nucleotides: TGTGCCAGCAGCTTCGACAGGGGCTCCTACAATGAGCAGTTCTTC. This sequence encodes CASSFDRGSYNEQFF.

This clonotype was counted between two and nine times. The chain links TRBV7-9 to TRBJ2-1, with D possibly being TRBD1 (6 bases). V lost 5 bases, J lost 4 bases, and 15 bases lay in between. Germline V gives CDR1 SEHNR, CDR2 FQNEAQ (reference sequence). This CDR3 has 15 amino acids. CDR3 protein: CASSLIRTAYNEQFF. Written as DNA, the CDR3 is TGTGCCAGCAGCCTGATAAGGACAGCTTACAATGAGCAGTTCTTC. The full variable domain, with the rest looked up from reference TRBV7-9 and TRBJ2-1, is DTGVSQNPRHKITKRGQNVTFRCDPISEHNRLYWYRQTLGQGPEFLTYFQNEAQLEKSRLLSDRFSAERPKGSFSTLEIQRTEQGDSAMYLCASSLIRTAYNEQFFGPGTRLTVL.

The table lists this clonotype with a few counts. The chain joins TRBV7-2 to TRBJ2-4; TRBD2 matches 14 bases. The CDR3 is made up of 17 amino acids. Trimming took 1 base from V and 8 from J; bases not matched to a gene: 7. Germline V gene data show CDR1 as SGHTA and CDR2 as FQGNSA. This CDR3 reads CASSLGTSGGPRDIQYF. For the CDR3, the DNA is TGTGCCAGCAGCTTAGGGACTAGCGGGGGGCCTAGGGACATTCAGTACTTC.

In its sample, this clonotype was seen many times. The rearrangement links TRBV12-3 or TRBV12-4 to TRBJ2-3; D call uncertain. The CDR3 loop spans 16 amino acids. Trimming removed 7 bases from V and 8 bases from J, with 25 bases in between. The CDR3 bases are TGTGCCAGCAACCTGGTGGGCGGAGACATTTTTGGTACGCAGTATTTT. This gives the protein CASNLVGGDIFGTQYF.

This clonotype was seen ten or more times. The rearrangement links TRBV24-1 to TRBJ2-3; 7 nucleotides line up with TRBD1. The CDR3 has 14 residues. V shed 2 bases, J shed 5 bases, and the junction held 3 bases outside the gene matches. The germline CDR1 and CDR2 sequences are KGHDR and SFDVKD. The CDR3 spells CATSDSAGGDTQYF. The CDR3 DNA reads TGTGCCACCAGTGATTCGGCAGGGGGAGATACGCAGTATTTT.

This clonotype appeared a few times. The chain is built from TRBV5-5 and TRBJ1-6, with D hard to call. This CDR3 is 17 amino acids long. CDR1 SGHKS and CDR2 YYEKEE come from the germline V gene (reference sequence). Trimming pared 4 bases from V and 0 bases from J, leaving 14 bases between. CDR3 residues: CASSPTAQSSYNSPLHF. CDR3 coding DNA: TGTGCCAGCAGCCCGACGGCTCAAAGCTCCTATAATTCACCCCTCCACTTT.

This clonotype appeared many times. The J gene is TRBJ2-2, the V gene TRBV5-8, with 8 bases identical to TRBD1. Germline V CDR1 and CDR2: SGHTS, YDEGEE. CDR3 size: 16 residues. Trimming at V came to 3 bases and at J to 3 bases, leaving 7 bases not matched to a gene. CDR3 bases: TGTGCCAGCAGCTCCGGGACAGGTCACGACACCGGGGAGCTGTTTTTT. This sequence encodes CASSSGTGHDTGELFF.

The sample holds many counts of this clonotype. This chain joins TRBV10-3 and TRBJ2-1; D gene ambiguous. The CDR3 totals 11 residues. Germline CDR1 reads ENHRY; CDR2 reads SYGVKD. V lost 2 bases and J 8 bases, leaving 4 bases between the germline ends. The CDR3 region has the DNA TGTGCCATCAGTGAGGGGGATGAGCAGTTCTTC. It is translated as CAISEGDEQFF.

This clonotype occurred many times. The V gene is TRBV20-1, the J gene TRBJ2-7; 7 nucleotides line up with TRBD2. This CDR3 contains 13 residues. The germline gives CDR1 DFQATT, CDR2 SNEGSKA (reference sequence). The V and J ends lost 2 bases and 6 bases, in that order; junction bases with no gene match: 7. The CDR3 DNA reads as TGCAGTGCTAGAAGGGACTACCCCCCCGAGCAGTACGTC. Its protein product is CSARRDYPPEQYV.

The table lists this clonotype with many counts. V gene TRBV6-2 or TRBV6-3 combines with J gene TRBJ1-1, with TRBD1 identical over 8 bases. The J segment lost 0 bases and the V segment lost 0 bases, leaving 0 bases of the junction unmatched. The CDR3 runs 15 residues. The germline gives CDR1 MNHEY, CDR2 SVGEGT. The CDR3 DNA is TGTGCCAGCAGTTACTCGGGACAGGTGAACACTGAAGCTTTCTTT. Translation: CASSYSGQVNTEAFF.

This clonotype showed up many times. CDR3 protein: CASAGVIDDNEQFF. The CDR3 DNA is TGTGCCAGCGCGGGGGTTATTGACGACAATGAGCAGTTCTTC. The V gene is TRBV6-2 or TRBV6-3, the J gene TRBJ2-1; TRBD2 agrees at 7 bases. CDR1 is MNHEY and CDR2 is SVGEGT in the germline V gene. With 8 bases clipped from V and 5 bases from J, the junction kept 9 bases outside the gene matches. This CDR3 contains 14 residues.

In its sample, this clonotype was seen many times. The rearrangement joins TRBV20-1 to TRBJ2-6, with a tentative D call TRBD2 (6 bases). The V end lost 6 bases, the J end lost 0 bases, and 21 bases lay between the germline ends. The CDR3 has 18 residues. CDR1 is DFQATT, CDR2 SNEGSKA, per germline (reference sequence). This CDR3 is CSAPRRGRLASGANVLTF. The CDR3 DNA sequence: TGCAGTGCACCCCGGAGGGGCCGCTTGGCCTCTGGGGCCAACGTCCTGACTTTC.

This clonotype showed up just a few times. The chain is built from TRBV6-5 and TRBJ2-1, with D unresolved. The CDR3 has 15 residues. The germline gives CDR1 MNHEY, CDR2 SVGAGI. Trimming stripped 6 bases from V and 0 bases from J, with 12 bases between. CDR3 in DNA: TGTGCCAGCAGCCAGCAGAGAAGCTCCTACAATGAGCAGTTCTTC. This gives the protein CASSQQRSSYNEQFF.

This clonotype occurred many times. V usage is TRBV7-3 and J usage is TRBJ2-3, with 11 bases fitting TRBD2. This CDR3 has 16 amino acids. The germline V gene has CDR1 SGHTA and CDR2 FQGTGA. The J segment lost 5 bases and the V segment lost 5 bases, leaving 9 bases of the junction unmatched. The CDR3 reads CASSLGTSGPIDTQYF. In DNA, the CDR3 is TGTGCCAGCAGCCTAGGGACTAGCGGACCCATAGATACGCAGTATTTT.

This clonotype was counted many times. V is TRBV7-6 and J is TRBJ1-6; perhaps TRBD1 as D (5 bases). CDR1 and CDR2 (germline): SGHVS, FNYEAQ. Trimming left V 2 bases short and J 5 bases short, with 7 bases between. This CDR3 is built from 14 residues. In DNA form, the CDR3 reads TGTGCCAGCAGCTTACTACAGGATAATTCACCCCTCCACTTT. It specifies CASSLLQDNSPLHF.